This TCR beta chain comes out of a study of T-cell reconstitution after alpha-beta-depleted transplantation in children. Notes on the study in general: Surviving recipient T cells and thymic progenitors underlay high day-60 TCRbeta diversity in some patients.

Researchers prepared the TCRbeta library using unique molecular identifiers, the study reports. TCRdb independently ran MiXCR on the PCR reads; one entry per CDR3 protein. This table has 250,000 to 400,000 distinct CDR3 sequences, roughly 21% appearing once. The germline CDR1 and CDR2 sequences are SGHTA and FQGNSA. This CDR3 region has 15 residues. Germline trimming cut 2 bases from V and 3 bases from J; bases unmatched to any gene: 5. A few counts support this clonotype. Its matching antigen is unknown. The chain is built from TRBV7-2 and TRBJ2-7, with 9 bases that match TRBD2. The receptor was isolated from a male patient younger than 18 who had a stem cell transplant for acute lymphoblastic leukemia, so the T cells may come from the graft donor. Sequences were derived from PBMCs, mostly from graft donor cells, sampled 180 days after TCRalphabeta/CD19-depleted stem cell transplant. The CDR3 spells CASSLSIAGVYEQYF. The DNA for the CDR3 is TGTGCCAGCAGCTTATCCATAGCGGGAGTCTACGAGCAGTACTTC.